This TCR beta chain was captured in a study of cytomegalovirus exposure and HLA in healthy donors. The study, taken as a whole, reports: Productive rates of about 90% or about 30% were seen for most TCR beta V segments in an earlier analysis.

The PCR employed 60 Vbeta primers together with 13 Jbeta primers. Data came from immunoSEQ multiplex PCR; TCRdb stores just in-frame clones and leaves some out. The profile shows 100,000 to 150,000 clones, around 70% of them singletons. The CDR3 totals 16 residues. The germline V gene encodes CDR1 SGDLS and CDR2 YYNGEE. Trimming shortened V by 4 bases and J by 2 bases, and 17 bases separated the two germline ends. In the case of this clone: Its antigen is not known.

This sequence joins TRBV9 and TRBJ2-3, with D perhaps matching TRBD2 (5 bases). The sequencing sample was made of PBMCs. The receptor comes from a human donor in good health. CDR3 DNA sequence: TGTGCCAGCAGCCCCCCAGCGGCGAGGGCCACAGATACGCAGTATTTT. It specifies CASSPPAARATDTQYF.